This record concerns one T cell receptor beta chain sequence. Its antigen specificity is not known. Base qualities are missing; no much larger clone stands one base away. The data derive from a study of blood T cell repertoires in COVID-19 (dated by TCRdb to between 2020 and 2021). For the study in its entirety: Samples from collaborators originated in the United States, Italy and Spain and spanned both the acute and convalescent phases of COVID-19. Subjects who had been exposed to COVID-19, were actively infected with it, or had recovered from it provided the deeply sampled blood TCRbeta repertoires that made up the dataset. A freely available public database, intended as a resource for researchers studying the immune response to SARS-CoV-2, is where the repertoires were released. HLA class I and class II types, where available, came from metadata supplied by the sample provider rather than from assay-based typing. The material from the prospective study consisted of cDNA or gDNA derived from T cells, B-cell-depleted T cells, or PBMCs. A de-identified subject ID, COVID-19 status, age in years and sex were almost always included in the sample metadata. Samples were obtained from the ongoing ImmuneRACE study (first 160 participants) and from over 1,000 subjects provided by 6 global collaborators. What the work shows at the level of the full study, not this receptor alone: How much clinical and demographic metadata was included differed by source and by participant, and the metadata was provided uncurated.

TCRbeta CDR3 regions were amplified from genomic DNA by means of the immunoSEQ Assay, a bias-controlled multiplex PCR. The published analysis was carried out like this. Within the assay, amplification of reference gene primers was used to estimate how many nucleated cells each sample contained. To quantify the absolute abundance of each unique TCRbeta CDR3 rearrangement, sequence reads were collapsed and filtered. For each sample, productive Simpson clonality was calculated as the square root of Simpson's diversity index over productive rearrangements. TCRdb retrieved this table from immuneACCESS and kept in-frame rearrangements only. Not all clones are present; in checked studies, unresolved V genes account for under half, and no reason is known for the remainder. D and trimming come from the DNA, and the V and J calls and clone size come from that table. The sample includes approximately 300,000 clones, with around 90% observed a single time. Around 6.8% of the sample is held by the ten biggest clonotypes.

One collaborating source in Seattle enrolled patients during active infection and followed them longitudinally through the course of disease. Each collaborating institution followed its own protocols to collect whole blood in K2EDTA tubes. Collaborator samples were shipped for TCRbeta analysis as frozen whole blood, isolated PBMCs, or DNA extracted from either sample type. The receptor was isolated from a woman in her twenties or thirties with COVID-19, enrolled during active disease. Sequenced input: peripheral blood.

The CDR3 protein: CASSPGHNYEQYF. The DNA sequence is as follows: TGTGCCAGTAGTCCGGGACATAACTACGAGCAGTACTTC. The chain is encoded by TRBV19 joined to TRBJ2-7; matching of 6 bases hints at TRBD1 as the D gene. The germline V gene (reference sequence) supplies CDR1 LNHDA and CDR2 SQIVND. The CDR3 runs 13 residues from the cysteine to the phenylalanine. The kept DNA is CDR3 alone, 39 bases in frame from the first base. Trimming takes 5 bases from V and 3 bases from J, and the germline ends sit 11 bases apart.